The T cell receptor (beta chain) described here comes from a study of Graves' ophthalmopathy and Graves' hyperthyroidism. The CDR3 consists of 16 residues. Germline V gives CDR1 LNHDA, CDR2 SQIVND (reference sequence). V lost 6 bases, J lost 5 bases, and 22 bases lay in between. There are many counts of this clonotype. Beta-chain TCR CDR3 regions were amplified from RNA transcripts. HTBI primers primed a first-round RT-PCR, and a second-round multiplex PCR followed. A single record per CDR3 protein comes from TCRdb applying MiXCR to the multiplex PCR reads. Seen here are around 660,000 distinct CDR3 sequences, roughly 41% observed once, and the top ten hold over 2.5%. Researchers turned away patients with other autoimmune diseases, uncontrolled infections, pregnancy or lactation. The diagnosis was founded upon clinical symptoms, serum thyroxine, TRAb, thyroid ultrasound and orbital computed tomography.

The V gene is TRBV19, the J gene TRBJ1-2; tentatively, D is TRBD1 (6 bases). The clonotype originates from an adult man with Graves' ophthalmopathy. Sequencing was done on a sample of peripheral blood. CDR3 residues: CASRFTHRVPGYGYTF. CDR3 sequence (DNA): TGTGCCAGTAGATTCACTCACAGGGTACCGGGATATGGCTACACCTTC.